This T cell receptor beta chain was captured in a study of T cell changes during pregnancy in multiple sclerosis. Some clones are missing from TCRdb's copy, which holds only in-frame ones; the method was immunoSEQ multiplex PCR. The sample lists about 110,000 clones, around 93% occurring once. The material was peripheral blood, obtained after pregnancy. This clonotype was obtained from a female donor with multiple sclerosis, enrolled in a pregnancy study.

The CDR3 DNA follows: TGTGCCAGCAAATTTATTCCGGGAGGGAACACTGAAGCTTTCTTT. Translating gives CASKFIPGGNTEAFF. The J gene is TRBJ1-1, the V gene TRBV6-1; D is ambiguous. Germline V lookup: CDR1 MNHNS, CDR2 SASEGT. The CDR3 contains 15 residues. The V end was cut by 7 bases, the J end by 1 base, with 16 bases between.